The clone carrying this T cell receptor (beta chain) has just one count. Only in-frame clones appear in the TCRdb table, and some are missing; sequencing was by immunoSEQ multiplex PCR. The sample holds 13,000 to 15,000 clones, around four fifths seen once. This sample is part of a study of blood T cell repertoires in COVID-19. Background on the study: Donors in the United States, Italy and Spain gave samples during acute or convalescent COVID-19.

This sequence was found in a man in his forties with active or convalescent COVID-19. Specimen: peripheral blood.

As DNA, the CDR3 is TGTGCCAGCAGTTTGTCAGGGGACACTGAAGCTTTCTTT. Translation: CASSLSGDTEAFF. The chain has TRBV28 and TRBJ1-1; TRBD1 is a possible D gene (6 bases). Germline values: CDR1 MDHEN, CDR2 SYDVKM. Trimming removed 3 bases from V and 3 bases from J, with 8 bases in between. The CDR3 length is 13 residues.